The entry below gives a single T cell receptor beta chain sequence along with its context. The data stem from a study of T cell clones after liver transplantation. Some clones are missing from TCRdb's copy, which holds only in-frame ones; the method was immunoSEQ multiplex PCR. The data show approximately 12,000 clones, under 75% seen once. Sequenced here: CD8+ T cells from blood, sampled at the 22-month timepoint. The sequence came from a human patient who received a liver transplant. The graft donor may account for some of the T cells.

The chain's CDR3 is CASSPEAGTNTGELFF. The CDR3 bases are TGTGCCAGCAGCCCGGAAGCGGGGACGAACACCGGGGAGCTGTTTTTT. This chain uses TRBV7-3 with TRBJ2-2, with TRBD2 identical over 7 bases. The CDR3 contains 16 residues. Trimming removed 5 bases from V and 0 bases from J; junction bases left unmatched: 6. Germline assignment: CDR1 SGHTA and CDR2 FQGTGA. Full variable domain (rest looked up from reference TRBV7-3 and TRBJ2-2): GAGVSQTPSNKVTEKGKYVELRCDPISGHTALYWYRQSLGQGPEFLIYFQGTGAADDSGLPNDRFFAVRPEGSVSTLKIQRTERGDSAVYLCASSPEAGTNTGELFFGEGSRLTVL.